This T cell receptor (beta chain) was sequenced in a study of monozygotic twins with inflammatory bowel disease. Study results and limitations: Patient repertoires may have gained variability from differing immunosuppressive treatments. Repertoire likeness was no different across concordant and discordant twins, perhaps owing to restricted power. For IBD, no single strong associated signal or clonotype was supported.

An amount of 3500 ng of total RNA was used for each TCR library. TCRdb reprocessed the 5' RACE reads; each CDR3 protein has one entry and no DNA is given. This sample's table reports some 300,000 distinct CDR3 sequences. This CDR3 has 18 amino acids. The germline CDR1 and CDR2 sequences are MNHEY and SVGEGT. Note on this clonotype: No antigen is known for it.

The TCR comes from a human donor with ulcerative colitis or Crohn's disease, or a healthy co-twin of an affected twin (not recorded which). The chain is built from TRBV6-2 or TRBV6-3 and TRBJ2-1. What was sequenced was blood. The CDR3 protein is CASSLLGLTESSYNEQFF.